This T cell receptor beta chain was found in a study of lung T cells in sarcoidosis with Löfgren's syndrome (dated by TCRdb to the late 2010s). For context, the study as a whole: Sarcoidosis was characterized as a granulomatous disease that mainly affects the lungs and features an accumulation of CD4+ T cells in bronchoalveolar lavage fluid. The repertoire analyses were focused on Lofgren's syndrome patients.

General study outcomes and caveats: Analysis of alphabeta pairing showed that TRAV12-1 paired preferentially with TRBV2, and the TCRs formed by this pairing showed CDR3 homology. Sharing of TRAV12-1 and TRBV2 CDR3 motifs among multiple Lofgren's syndrome patients was reported, suggesting public CD4+ TCR repertoires. Compared with control subjects, Lofgren's syndrome patients reportedly showed the greatest expansion in the V gene segments TRAV12-1 and TRBV2. Recognition of a sarcoidosis-associated antigen was only suggested; the antigen itself remained putative and unidentified.

Spanning cysteine to phenylalanine, the CDR3 consists of 15 amino acids. The CDR3 DNA has 45 bases and is translated from base 1. Cut back by 7 bases and 1 base, the V and J ends lie 17 bases apart. CDR1 SGDLS and CDR2 YYNGEE were looked up in the germline V gene. CD4+ T cells collected through bronchoalveolar lavage were the source used for profiling TCR repertoires. The sequencer listed for this sample is Illumina MiSeq. The public sequencing data were trimmed at Q25 with fastp and processed into clonotypes with MiXCR by TCRdb, which kept only in-frame beta chains. Merged by CDR3 protein, the rows form single entries marked with the most common genes and DNA. The table for this sample lists fewer than 25,000 distinct CDR3 sequences; roughly 21% of them were counted only once. Clones ranked in the top ten supply roughly 0.7% of the sample. As regards this clonotype: The specificity of this receptor is unknown. No base qualities exist here, and no much larger clone lies one base off it.

This clonotype was obtained from a human donor with sarcoidosis (Löfgren's syndrome or another form), or a control subject (not recorded which). The V gene is TRBV9 and the J gene is TRBJ1-1, with TRBD1 tentatively as D gene (5 bases match). The sample comprised CD4+ T cells from bronchoalveolar lavage. Here is the DNA: TGTGCCAGCGGTCGCGGGCAGGGCCCGAACACTGAAGCTTTCTTT. Its product reads: CASGRGQGPNTEAFF. Extended through the reference TRBV9 and TRBJ1-1 proteins, this CDR3 yields the full variable domain: DSGVTQTPKHLITATGQRVTLRCSPRSGDLSVYWYQQSLDQGLQFLIQYYNGEERAKGNILERFSAQQFPDLHSELNLSSLELGDSALYFCASGRGQGPNTEAFFGQGTRLTVV.